This T cell receptor beta chain was identified during a study of vaccination and CD4 T cells after COVID-19. CDR1 and CDR2 from the germline V gene are MNHEY and SMNVEV (reference sequence). The CDR3 contains 13 residues. With 7 bases clipped from V and 5 bases from J, the junction kept 4 bases outside the gene matches. Treatment defined: approximately nine-day PBMC culture with coronavirus spike peptide pools or control peptides (ViraFEST assay). This clonotype has only a few counts. Its antigen is undetermined. Sequenced with the Oncomine TCR Beta short-read assay was DNA taken from cultured CD4+ T cells. TCRdb ran MiXCR on the PCR reads and lists one entry per CDR3 protein. The profile shows fewer than 15,000 distinct CDR3 sequences, 40% to 60% of them singletons.

The source was cultured CD4+ T cells from blood, collected after SARS-CoV-2 vaccination. J is TRBJ2-3 and V is TRBV27; the match to TRBD2 covers 9 bases. This TCR was recovered from a human donor with COVID-19. The CDR3 spells CASNGGGVDTQYF. In nucleotides, the CDR3 is TGTGCCAGCAACGGCGGGGGGGTAGATACGCAGTATTTT.